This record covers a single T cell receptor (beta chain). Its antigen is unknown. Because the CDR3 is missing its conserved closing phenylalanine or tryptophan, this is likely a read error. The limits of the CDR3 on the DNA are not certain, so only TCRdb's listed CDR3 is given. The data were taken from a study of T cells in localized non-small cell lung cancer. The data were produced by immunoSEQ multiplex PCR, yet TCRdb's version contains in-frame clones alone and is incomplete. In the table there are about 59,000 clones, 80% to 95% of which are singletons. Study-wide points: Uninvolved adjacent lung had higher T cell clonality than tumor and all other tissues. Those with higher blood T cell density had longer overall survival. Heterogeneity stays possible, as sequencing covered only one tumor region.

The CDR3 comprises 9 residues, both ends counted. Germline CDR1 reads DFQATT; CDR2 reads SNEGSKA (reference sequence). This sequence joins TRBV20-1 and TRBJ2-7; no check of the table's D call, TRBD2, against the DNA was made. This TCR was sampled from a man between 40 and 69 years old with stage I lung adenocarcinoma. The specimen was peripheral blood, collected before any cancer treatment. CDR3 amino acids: CSAKPLGGR.